These T cell receptor beta chains were read from a single sample in a study of cytomegalovirus exposure and HLA in healthy donors. Using immunoSEQ multiplex PCR, the repertoire was profiled, and TCRdb retains in-frame clones only, with some absent. The repertoire includes about 160,000 clones, roughly 79% of them detected once, and 9% to 10% sits in the top ten. Specimen: PBMCs. The receptors come from a man younger than 30 in good health and CMV-seropositive. Each CDR3 is given with its conserved first and last residue. A D gene is named only where the DNA matches it firmly. Some rows have no size entry. The others give once, few or many, or a class for an expanded clone.

TRBJ1-1	14	NA	TRBV19	NA	TGTGCCAGTAGTATCGGTCAGGGCAACACTGAAGCTTTCTTT	CASSIGQGNTEAFF
TRBJ2-2	12	once	TRBV6-6	NA	TGTGCCAGCAGTTACTCCGCCGGGGAGCTGTTTTTT	CASSYSAGELFF
TRBJ2-5	15	NA	TRBV7-9	TRBD2	TGCGCCAGCAGCCAAGCACGGGAGGGGTCGGAGACCCAGTACTTC	CASSQAREGSETQYF
TRBJ2-1	16	NA	TRBV19	NA	TGTGCCAGTAGTCCCCCAGGGCCCAATCCCTACAATGAGCAGTTCTTC	CASSPPGPNPYNEQFF
TRBJ2-3	14	NA	TRBV9	TRBD1	TGTGCCAGCAGCAGGGGGCAGGGGACAGATACGCAGTATTTT	CASSRGQGTDTQYF
TRBJ1-4	14	few	TRBV4-2	TRBD1	TGTGCCAGCAGCCTGGACAGGGCGGGTGAAAAACTGTTTTTT	CASSLDRAGEKLFF
TRBJ1-4	16	NA	TRBV6-1	NA	TGTGCCAGCAGTGAAATACGGGTTGCAACTAATGAAAAACTGTTTTTT	CASSEIRVATNEKLFF
TRBJ1-1	14	once	TRBV14	TRBD1	TGTGCCAGCAGACGGACAGGGAAGAGGACTGAAGCTTTCTTT	CASRRTGKRTEAFF
TRBJ2-2	12	few	TRBV5-5	NA	TGTGCCAGCAGCTTTAGCACCGGGGAGCTGTTTTTT	CASSFSTGELFF
TRBJ2-7	15	once	TRBV27	TRBD2	TGTGCCAGCAGTCCTCGGACTAGCGGGATATACGAGCAGTACTTC	CASSPRTSGIYEQYF
TRBJ2-7	14	NA	TRBV5-4	NA	TGTGCCAGCAGCTTTCCGGGGGAACACTACGAGCAGTACTTC	CASSFPGEHYEQYF
TRBJ2-1	16	few	TRBV7-2	TRBD1	TGTGCCAGCAGCGCGGAATCCCGGGACAGGGGCAATGAGCAGTTCTTC	CASSAESRDRGNEQFF
TRBJ1-5	13	NA	TRBV29-1	NA	TGCAGCGTTATCAGGGAGGCCAATCAGCCCCAGCATTTT	CSVIREANQPQHF
TRBJ2-1	17	NA	TRBV18	NA	TGTGCCAGCTCACCGGTAGTAGCCAGCGGAGATTACAATGAGCAGTTCTTC	CASSPVVASGDYNEQFF
TRBJ1-2	11	NA	TRBV5-1	NA	TGCGCCAGCGGCTCAGGGCATGGCTACACCTTC	CASGSGHGYTF
TRBJ1-1	14	NA	TRBV6-5	NA	TGTGCCAGCAGTTCCACATTGGGGGCCACTGAAGCTTTCTTT	CASSSTLGATEAFF
TRBJ1-1	12	NA	TRBV19	NA	TGTGCCAGTAGTGACTTGAACACTGAAGCTTTCTTT	CASSDLNTEAFF
TRBJ1-5	12	NA	TRBV27	NA	TGTGCGGGCATAAGGAGCAATCAGCCCCAGCATTTT	CAGIRSNQPQHF
TRBJ2-7	15	NA	TRBV27	TRBD2	TGTGCCAGCAGTTTAGAACTAGCGGGACGTTACGAGCAGTACTTC	CASSLELAGRYEQYF
TRBJ1-2	13	NA	TRBV6-5	NA	TGTGCCAGCAGTTACTCACAGGTCTATGGCTACACCTTC	CASSYSQVYGYTF
TRBJ1-5	14	NA	TRBV15	NA	TGTGCCACCAGCTCCTTCCTTAGCAATCAGCCCCAGCATTTT	CATSSFLSNQPQHF
TRBJ2-7	15	NA	TRBV6-5	TRBD2	TGTGCCAGCAGTAAGATAGCGGGAGAAACATACGAGCAGTACTTC	CASSKIAGETYEQYF
TRBJ2-3	18	NA	TRBV5-6	NA	TGTGCCAGCAGCTTGTCTAGTGGGGGGGCGAGGAGCGGAGATACGCAGTATTTT	CASSLSSGGARSGDTQYF
TRBJ2-5	14	NA	TRBV29-1	TRBD1	TGCAGCACCGGGACAGCGATGGGCCAAGAGACCCAGTACTTC	CSTGTAMGQETQYF
TRBJ2-3	16	NA	TRBV27	TRBD2	TGTGCCAGCAGTCACCTTCGGACTAGCGGCACAGATACGCAGTATTTT	CASSHLRTSGTDTQYF
TRBJ2-3	13	NA	TRBV2	NA	TGTGCCAGCAGGTGGGGGGGCACAGATACGCAGTATTTT	CASRWGGTDTQYF
TRBJ1-2	12	NA	TRBV30	TRBD1	TGTGCCTGGGAGACAGGGGGCGATGGCTACACCTTC	CAWETGGDGYTF
TRBJ1-3	15	NA	TRBV10-2	NA	TGCGCCAGCAGTTCCAGCGGAGACTCTGGAAACACCATATATTTT	CASSSSGDSGNTIYF
TRBJ2-7	13	NA	TRBV28	TRBD1	TGTGCCAGCAGTGGGACAGGGGTTGTAGAGCAGTACTTC	CASSGTGVVEQYF
TRBJ1-4	14	few	TRBV7-2	TRBD1	TGTGCCAGCAGCTCCGGGACAGGGAGGGAAAAACTGTTTTTT	CASSSGTGREKLFF
TRBJ1-5	12	NA	TRBV28	NA	TGTGCCACCTTTTCCAGCAATCAGCCCCAGCATTTT	CATFSSNQPQHF
TRBJ2-1	17	NA	TRBV4-2	TRBD2	TGTGCCAGCAGCCAAGAAGGGGGACTAGCGGGAGAGGGTGAGCAGTTCTTC	CASSQEGGLAGEGEQFF
TRBJ2-7	13	NA	TRBV7-6	TRBD2	TGTGCCAGCAGCTTAGGGACGGGAGGCGAGCAATACTTC	CASSLGTGGEQYF
TRBJ2-7	16	NA	TRBV6-1	TRBD2	TGTGCCAGCAGTGAACCGTTTACGAGCGGGACCTACGAGCAGTACTTC	CASSEPFTSGTYEQYF
TRBJ2-7	14	NA	TRBV19	NA	TGTGCCAGTAGTATAGTTGCAGGGACCTACGAGCAGTACTTC	CASSIVAGTYEQYF